What follows are 25 T cell receptor beta chains derived from one specimen sequenced in a study of OX40 agonist ivuxolimab in advanced cancers. The method was immunoSEQ multiplex PCR; TCRdb's version includes in-frame clones alone and lacks a portion of them. The sample includes some 83,000 clones, roughly 86% of them seen just once. The starting material was CD4+ or CD8+ T cells sorted from blood, obtained in a trial of the OX40 agonist ivuxolimab. All receptors come from an adult with an advanced solid tumor such as melanoma, head and neck, liver or kidney cancer.

The rearrangement joins TRBV5-1 to TRBJ1-5; the D is unclear. This CDR3 is 14 amino acids long. Germline V CDR1 and CDR2: SGHRS, YFSETQ. V lost 1 base and J 3 bases, leaving 8 bases between the germline ends. The CDR3 reads CASSLLGNNQPQHF. CDR3 sequence (DNA): TGCGCCAGCAGCTTGTTAGGTAACAATCAGCCCCAGCATTTT.

The chain carries TRBV9 and TRBJ1-3, with a possible D match to TRBD1 (5 bases). V lost 0 bases, J lost 2 bases, and 12 bases lay in between. Germline CDR1 SGDLS, CDR2 YYNGEE. The CDR3 spans 16 residues. DNA of the CDR3: TGTGCCAGCAGCGTAGCGGTGGGGCGGGCTGGAAACACCATATATTTT. It translates to CASSVAVGRAGNTIYF.

The J gene is TRBJ2-2, the V gene TRBV5-1, with D tentatively TRBD2 (7 bases). The V end was cut by 6 bases, the J end by 4 bases, with 13 bases between. There are 14 residues in the CDR3. The germline CDR1 and CDR2 sequences are SGHRS and YFSETQ. CDR3 coding DNA: TGCGCCAGCAAACTGGGGGGGCTCACCGGGGAGCTGTTTTTT. It codes for CASKLGGLTGELFF.

This chain connects TRBV7-2 to TRBJ2-7; possibly TRBD1 for D (6 bases). CDR3 length equals 16 residues. Trimming stripped 4 bases from V and 2 bases from J, with 18 bases between. Germline CDR1 SGHTA, CDR2 FQGNSA. The CDR3 region is CASSSDGGAYAYEQYF. In nucleotides, the CDR3 is TGTGCCAGCAGCTCCGATGGGGGCGCCTACGCCTACGAGCAGTACTTC.

The J gene is TRBJ2-2, the V gene TRBV2; tentative D call: TRBD1 (6 bases). Germline V gene data show CDR1 as SNHLY and CDR2 as FYNNEI. The CDR3 length is 13 residues. V dropped 5 bases and J dropped 5 bases, with 9 bases sitting between them. This chain's CDR3 is CASSPRGTGELFF. CDR3 nucleotide sequence: TGTGCCAGCAGTCCTAGGGGGACCGGGGAGCTGTTTTTT.

As regards this clone: The sample carries other DNA sequences with the same CDR3. V and J are TRBV18 and TRBJ1-3, with D perhaps TRBD1 (6 bases). Trimming pared 6 bases from V and 0 bases from J, leaving 15 bases between. Germline-derived CDR1 and CDR2 are KGHSH and LQKENI. The CDR3 length is 16 residues. The CDR3 DNA reads TGTGCCAGCTCGCCGTCTACAGGGCGCTCTGGAAACACCATATATTTT. This translates into CASSPSTGRSGNTIYF.

The chain uses TRBV11-2 and TRBJ1-2, with 9 positions matching TRBD1. V trimming: 2 bases; J trimming: 3 bases; junction bases outside the gene matches: 1. This CDR3 comprises 14 residues. Looked up from germline, CDR1 is SGHAT and CDR2 is FQNNGV. The CDR3 DNA sequence: TGTGCCAGCAGCTTAACAGGGGGCGACTATGGCTACACCTTC. Translation gives CASSLTGGDYGYTF.

The chain is built from TRBV19 and TRBJ1-1; unclear D gene. The CDR3 has 14 amino acids. V was shortened by 8 bases and J by 6 bases, with 19 bases between the two germline ends. Germline V gives CDR1 LNHDA, CDR2 SQIVND (reference sequence). In DNA form, the CDR3 reads TGTGCCAGTCTGGCGCAACGCAGCGGGGCTGAAGCTTTCTTT. It yields the protein CASLAQRSGAEAFF.

This chain joins TRBV5-1 and TRBJ1-2; 10 bases fit TRBD1. The junction had 2 bases not matched to a gene; V was cut back by 4 bases and J by 5 bases. The germline V gene has CDR1 SGHRS and CDR2 YFSETQ. CDR3 length: 13 residues. CDR3 residues: CASSRQGAYGYTF. The CDR3 nucleotides read TGCGCCAGCAGCCGACAGGGGGCGTATGGCTACACCTTC. The full variable domain, in which reference TRBV5-1 and TRBJ1-2 provide the parts outside the CDR3, is KAGVTQTPRYLIKTRGQQVTLSCSPISGHRSVSWYQQTPGQGLQFLFEYFSETQRNKGNFPGRFSGRQFSNSRSEMNVSTLELGDSALYLCASSRQGAYGYTFGSGTRLTVV.

This sequence joins TRBV6-4 and TRBJ1-6; D is unclear. CDR1 is MRHNA and CDR2 is SNTAGT in the germline V gene. The ends were cut back, 2 bases at V and 7 bases at J, with 6 bases in the middle. This CDR3 is built from 13 residues. The CDR3 region has the DNA TGTGCCAGCAGTGACAGTACCAATTCACCCCTCCACTTT. Translation gives CASSDSTNSPLHF.

V is TRBV9 and J is TRBJ2-7; D is undetermined. Between the trimmed V and J ends, which lost 0 bases and 4 bases, there was a span of 14 bases. Germline CDR1 reads SGDLS; CDR2 reads YYNGEE. The CDR3 has 15 residues. The CDR3 loop reads CASSVGGAPSYEQYF. CDR3 DNA: TGTGCCAGCAGCGTAGGGGGTGCCCCCTCGTACGAGCAGTACTTC.

V usage is TRBV7-3 and J usage is TRBJ1-2; unclear D gene. The CDR3 runs 12 residues. Germline loops: CDR1 SGHTA, CDR2 FQGTGA. Trimming shortened V by 0 bases and J by 8 bases, and 7 bases separated the two germline ends. CDR3 DNA: TGTGCCAGCAGCTTAACGGGGATCGGCTACACCTTC. Its translation is CASSLTGIGYTF.

This clone was picked up a small number of times. The chain joins TRBV7-9 to TRBJ2-2, with unresolved D. The V end was cut by 2 bases, the J end by 6 bases, with 13 bases between. Per germline, CDR1 SEHNR and CDR2 FQNEAQ (reference sequence). This CDR3 is 15 amino acids long. CDR3 bases: TGTGCCAGCAGCTTAATAAAAGGCGGACCCGGGGAGCTGTTTTTT. Translated: CASSLIKGGPGELFF.

Only one count was recorded for this clone. This chain joins TRBV27 and TRBJ2-1, with 9 positions matching TRBD2. Germline V gene sequence: CDR1 MNHEY, CDR2 SMNVEV (reference sequence). Trimming cost V 4 bases and J 10 bases; bases outside gene matches: 8. The CDR3 length is 14 residues. CDR3 nucleotides: TGTGCCAGCAGTTCCCGACTAGCGGCTCCCGAGCAGTTCTTC. This sequence encodes CASSSRLAAPEQFF.

The chain joins TRBV6-1 to TRBJ2-5; maybe TRBD1 (6 bases). CDR1 is MNHNS and CDR2 is SASEGT in the germline V gene. The length of the CDR3 is 13 residues. V lost 6 bases and J lost 5, with 13 bases in between. CDR3 sequence (DNA): TGTGCCAGCAGATGGACAGTGGGGGAGACCCAGTACTTC. Residues: CASRWTVGETQYF.

The gene calls are TRBV7-9 and TRBJ2-5; TRBD2 matches 9 bases. CDR1 and CDR2 from the germline V gene are SEHNR and FQNEAQ (reference sequence). This CDR3 contains 14 residues. After removal of 10 bases from V and 2 bases from J, the junction contained 8 bases not matched to a gene. CDR3: CATGSGGFQETQYF. CDR3 coding DNA: TGTGCCACCGGGAGCGGGGGGTTTCAAGAGACCCAGTACTTC. Full variable domain (outside the CDR3, taken from reference TRBV7-9 and TRBJ2-5): DTGVSQNPRHKITKRGQNVTFRCDPISEHNRLYWYRQTLGQGPEFLTYFQNEAQLEKSRLLSDRFSAERPKGSFSTLEIQRTEQGDSAMYLCATGSGGFQETQYFGPGTRLLVL.

This clone has a single count. This rearrangement joins TRBV5-5 to TRBJ2-1; D may be TRBD1 (6 bases). CDR3 length: 15 residues. Germline-derived CDR1 and CDR2 are SGHKS and YYEKEE (reference sequence). Trimming shortened V by 2 bases and J by 7 bases, and 16 bases separated the two germline ends. The CDR3 protein is CASSFLAGQGNEQFF. CDR3 sequence (DNA): TGTGCCAGCAGCTTTTTGGCGGGCCAGGGGAATGAGCAGTTCTTC.

The V and J genes are TRBV6-6 and TRBJ2-7, with D unresolved. Germline assignment: CDR1 MNHNY and CDR2 SVGAGI (reference sequence). This CDR3 has 14 amino acids. V shed 2 bases and J shed 0 bases, with 8 bases lying between them. This CDR3 reads CASSYMPLSYEQYF. The CDR3 DNA is TGTGCCAGCAGTTACATGCCCCTCTCCTACGAGCAGTACTTC.

The chain joins TRBV19 to TRBJ2-7; D not certain. V lost 7 bases to trimming and J lost 4 bases, with 8 bases between them. This CDR3 comprises 11 residues. Germline loops: CDR1 LNHDA, CDR2 SQIVND (reference sequence). CDR3 sequence: CASTAGYEQYF. The CDR3 DNA reads as TGTGCCAGTACGGCAGGTTACGAGCAGTACTTC.

This clone was seen once. This chain connects TRBV5-7 to TRBJ2-5; 8 positions agree with TRBD2. TRBV5-7 counts as an open reading frame of uncertain function. This CDR3 spans 16 amino acids. V was clipped by 0 bases and J by 0 bases; unmatched bases: 4. DNA of the CDR3: TGTGCCAGCAGCTTGGTGCTAGCGGGCTACCAAGAGACCCAGTACTTC. Translated, it gives CASSLVLAGYQETQYF.

A remark on this clone: This specimen includes other DNA sequences encoding the same CDR3. The V gene is TRBV10-3, the J gene TRBJ2-3; D is unresolved. V was cut by 2 bases and J by 3 bases, with 3 bases left in between. Germline lookup yields CDR1 ENHRY and CDR2 SYGVKD. The CDR3 consists of 12 residues. CDR3 bases: TGTGCCATCAGTGAGGGGACAGATACGCAGTATTTT. Its translation: CAISEGTDTQYF.

The chain employs TRBV28 and TRBJ2-7, with D perhaps matching TRBD1 (5 bases). Germline assignment: CDR1 MDHEN and CDR2 SYDVKM. This CDR3 is 14 amino acids long. V lost 2 bases and J lost 4, with 12 bases in between. The CDR3 DNA reads as TGTGCCAGCAGTTTACCGACAGCCCCATACGAGCAGTACTTC. Translated, it gives CASSLPTAPYEQYF. Combining the CDR3 with reference TRBV28 and TRBJ2-7 gives the whole variable domain DVKVTQSSRYLVKRTGEKVFLECVQDMDHENMFWYRQDPGLGLRLIYFSYDVKMKEKGDIPEGYSVSREKKERFSLILESASTNQTSMYLCASSLPTAPYEQYFGPGTRLTVT.

This chain connects TRBV19 to TRBJ2-2, with a possible D match to TRBD1 (5 bases). V lost 6 bases and J lost 0, with 8 bases in between. This CDR3 has 14 amino acids. Germline assignment: CDR1 LNHDA and CDR2 SQIVND (reference sequence). CDR3 protein: CASRQGANTGELFF. DNA for the CDR3: TGTGCCAGTAGACAAGGGGCGAACACCGGGGAGCTGTTTTTT.

J is TRBJ1-1 and V is TRBV6-5; TRBD1 agrees at 11 bases. The junction had 5 bases not matched to a gene; V was cut back by 2 bases and J by 9 bases. The CDR3 runs 14 residues. Germline values: CDR1 MNHEY, CDR2 SVGAGI. CDR3 sequence reads: CASSYGTGGGKAFF. The CDR3 region has the DNA TGTGCCAGCAGTTACGGGACAGGGGGAGGGAAAGCTTTCTTT.

The V and J genes are TRBV30 and TRBJ2-1, with D perhaps being TRBD1 or TRBD2 (6 bases each). From germline, CDR1 is GTSNPN and CDR2 SVGIG (reference sequence). V shed 5 bases and J shed 7 bases, with 21 bases lying between them. The CDR3 consists of 15 residues. CDR3 DNA: TGTGCCTGGGGAAAGGGGGACATGGGGAGGAATGAGCAGTTCTTC. Protein: CAWGKGDMGRNEQFF.